In its sample, the clone carrying this T cell receptor (beta chain) ranks as medium-sized (0.01 to 0.1%). Its antigen is not identified. The template was RNA from unsorted bulk tissue. Distant lung tissue was collected more than 3 cm away from the tumor edge. Donors were chemotherapy-naive, newly diagnosed lung cancer surgical patients in China, August–late 2014. These data originate in a study of tumor and adjacent non-tumor tissue in lung cancer. Study background: Histology: around 13 adenocarcinoma, a couple of squamous cell carcinoma, 1 small cell lung cancer. Study-wide findings and caveats: Top 100 clones took a larger repertoire share in normal lung.

TCRbeta libraries were built with three rounds of nested PCR, modified from ARM-PCR. TCRdb re-called the multiplex PCR reads with MiXCR, one entry per CDR3 protein. This sample has over 40,000 distinct CDR3 sequences, with roughly two thirds found just once. The germline CDR1 and CDR2 sequences are SGHAT and FQNNGV. The V gene lost 1 base and the J gene lost 7 bases, with 10 bases spanning the gap. The CDR3 totals 13 residues. Sample: distant non-tumor lung tissue. The chain carries TRBV11-2 and TRBJ1-2; the D is unclear. The TCR sequence derives from a middle-aged woman with non-small cell lung cancer. CDR3 sequence (DNA): TGTGCCAGCAGCTTAGGGGAACATGGTGGCTACACCTTC. Amino acids: CASSLGEHGGYTF.